Listed below are T cell receptor beta chains from one sample, sequenced in a study of patients and donors after allogeneic stem cell transplantation. In TCRdb, the RT-PCR reads were re-called with MiXCR into one record per CDR3 protein. Of 800,000 to 1,000,000 distinct CDR3 sequences listed, approximately 19% are singletons. Sequencing was done on a sample of blood, either unsorted or a sorted T cell fraction (not recorded which). The source is a human donor who was either an allogeneic HSCT recipient or a stem cell or donor lymphocyte infusion donor (not recorded which). It is not recorded whose cells these are; they may come from a transplant donor. Each CDR3 is given with its conserved first and last residue. A D gene is named only where the DNA matches it firmly. Rows may omit the clone size; those that give it use once, few, many or a size class.

v_call: TRBV20-1; d_call: -; j_call: TRBJ1-6; clone_size: -; cdr3_aa: CSARDPWKASPLHF; cdr3_nt: TGCAGTGCTAGAGACCCATGGAAGGCTTCACCCCTCCACTTT
v_call: TRBV7-3; d_call: -; j_call: TRBJ2-3; clone_size: few; cdr3_aa: CASSPGESDTQYF; cdr3_nt: TGTGCCAGCAGCCCCGGGGAGAGCGATACGCAGTATTTT
v_call: TRBV5-6; d_call: TRBD2; j_call: TRBJ2-5; clone_size: few; cdr3_aa: CASSLAAGGYQETQYF; cdr3_nt: TGTGCCAGCAGCTTGGCTGCGGGGGGCTACCAAGAGACCCAGTACTTC
v_call: TRBV7-6; d_call: -; j_call: TRBJ2-1; clone_size: few; cdr3_aa: CASSLLGRYNEQFF; cdr3_nt: TGTGCCAGCAGCTTATTGGGTCGTTACAATGAGCAGTTCTTC
v_call: TRBV5-1; d_call: -; j_call: TRBJ2-1; clone_size: -; cdr3_aa: CASSLRTDSSYNEQFF; cdr3_nt: TGCGCCAGCAGCTTGCGTACGGATAGCTCCTACAATGAGCAGTTCTTC
v_call: TRBV9; d_call: TRBD2; j_call: TRBJ2-1; clone_size: -; cdr3_aa: CASSMGLAGGEQFF; cdr3_nt: TGTGCCAGCAGCATGGGACTAGCGGGGGGGGAGCAGTTCTTC
v_call: TRBV6-1; d_call: -; j_call: TRBJ2-3; clone_size: -; cdr3_aa: CASTPGWGTDTQYF; cdr3_nt: TGTGCCAGCACCCCCGGGTGGGGCACAGATACGCAGTATTTT
v_call: TRBV21-1; d_call: -; j_call: TRBJ1-1; clone_size: few; cdr3_aa: CASSKVEAPDTLDPMNTEAFF; cdr3_nt: TGTGCCAGCAGCAAAGTAGAAGCTCCCGACACCCTAGACCCTATGAACACTGAAGCTTTCTTT
v_call: TRBV11-1; d_call: -; j_call: TRBJ2-1; clone_size: many; cdr3_aa: CASSRDWNEQFF; cdr3_nt: TGTGCCAGCAGCAGGGACTGGAATGAGCAGTTCTTC
v_call: TRBV11-2; d_call: -; j_call: TRBJ2-2; clone_size: few; cdr3_aa: CASSPQSVKWGNTGELFF; cdr3_nt: TGTGCCAGCAGCCCCCAATCCGTGAAGTGGGGGAACACCGGGGAGCTGTTTTTT
v_call: TRBV25-1; d_call: -; j_call: TRBJ1-2; clone_size: few; cdr3_aa: CASSHLQKNYGYTF; cdr3_nt: TGTGCCAGCAGTCACTTACAGAAAAACTATGGCTACACCTTC
v_call: TRBV12-3/TRBV12-4; d_call: -; j_call: TRBJ1-5; clone_size: once; cdr3_aa: CASSLARSGARANQPQHF; cdr3_nt: TGTGCCAGCAGTTTAGCCCGATCCGGGGCCAGAGCCAATCAGCCCCAGCATTTT
v_call: TRBV12-3/TRBV12-4; d_call: -; j_call: TRBJ1-1; clone_size: -; cdr3_aa: CASSFQAEAFF; cdr3_nt: TGTGCCAGCAGTTTTCAGGCTGAAGCTTTCTTT
v_call: TRBV10-3; d_call: TRBD2; j_call: TRBJ2-7; clone_size: -; cdr3_aa: CAISHLGTSGNQQYF; cdr3_nt: TGTGCCATCAGCCACCTCGGGACTAGCGGGAACCAGCAGTACTTC
v_call: TRBV4-3; d_call: TRBD2; j_call: TRBJ2-3; clone_size: -; cdr3_aa: CASSQDTSGGLKDTQYF; cdr3_nt: TGCGCCAGCAGCCAAGACACTAGCGGGGGGCTAAAAGATACGCAGTATTTT
v_call: TRBV24-1; d_call: -; j_call: TRBJ1-1; clone_size: few; cdr3_aa: CATSDPAKNTEAFF; cdr3_nt: TGTGCCACCAGTGATCCCGCCAAGAACACTGAAGCTTTCTTT
v_call: TRBV5-1; d_call: -; j_call: TRBJ2-5; clone_size: -; cdr3_aa: CASSLGRPRETQYF; cdr3_nt: TGCGCCAGCAGCTTGGGGCGGCCCCGGGAGACCCAGTACTTC
v_call: TRBV12-3/TRBV12-4; d_call: -; j_call: TRBJ2-1; clone_size: -; cdr3_aa: CASTRLGGNEQFF; cdr3_nt: TGTGCCAGCACCAGGTTAGGGGGCAATGAGCAGTTCTTC
v_call: TRBV3-1; d_call: TRBD1; j_call: TRBJ2-7; clone_size: few; cdr3_aa: CASSQAGTAEQYF; cdr3_nt: TGTGCCAGCAGCCAAGCTGGGACAGCTGAGCAGTACTTC
v_call: TRBV4-1; d_call: -; j_call: TRBJ2-7; clone_size: -; cdr3_aa: CASSQVQSYEQYF; cdr3_nt: TGCGCCAGCAGCCAAGTACAGTCCTACGAGCAGTACTTC
v_call: TRBV13; d_call: -; j_call: TRBJ2-3; clone_size: few; cdr3_aa: CASMSLSRTSTDTQYF; cdr3_nt: TGTGCCAGCATGTCTTTGTCCCGGACTAGCACAGATACGCAGTATTTT
v_call: TRBV6-1; d_call: -; j_call: TRBJ1-2; clone_size: few; cdr3_aa: CASRPGQWYYGYTF; cdr3_nt: TGTGCCAGCAGGCCCGGACAGTGGTACTATGGCTACACCTTC
v_call: TRBV7-9; d_call: TRBD2; j_call: TRBJ2-3; clone_size: -; cdr3_aa: CASSLARGRARDTQYF; cdr3_nt: TGTGCCAGCAGCTTAGCACGCGGGAGGGCCAGAGATACGCAGTATTTT
v_call: TRBV12-3/TRBV12-4; d_call: TRBD2; j_call: TRBJ2-7; clone_size: few; cdr3_aa: CASSVAGEIFEQYF; cdr3_nt: TGTGCCAGCAGTGTAGCGGGAGAAATCTTCGAGCAGTACTTC
v_call: TRBV9; d_call: -; j_call: TRBJ2-7; clone_size: few; cdr3_aa: CASSVEDGSYEQYF; cdr3_nt: TGTGCCAGCAGCGTAGAGGACGGTTCCTACGAGCAGTACTTC
v_call: TRBV4-1; d_call: TRBD2; j_call: TRBJ2-1; clone_size: few; cdr3_aa: CASSPNWREEFF; cdr3_nt: TGCGCCAGCAGCCCAAACTGGCGGGAGGAGTTCTTC